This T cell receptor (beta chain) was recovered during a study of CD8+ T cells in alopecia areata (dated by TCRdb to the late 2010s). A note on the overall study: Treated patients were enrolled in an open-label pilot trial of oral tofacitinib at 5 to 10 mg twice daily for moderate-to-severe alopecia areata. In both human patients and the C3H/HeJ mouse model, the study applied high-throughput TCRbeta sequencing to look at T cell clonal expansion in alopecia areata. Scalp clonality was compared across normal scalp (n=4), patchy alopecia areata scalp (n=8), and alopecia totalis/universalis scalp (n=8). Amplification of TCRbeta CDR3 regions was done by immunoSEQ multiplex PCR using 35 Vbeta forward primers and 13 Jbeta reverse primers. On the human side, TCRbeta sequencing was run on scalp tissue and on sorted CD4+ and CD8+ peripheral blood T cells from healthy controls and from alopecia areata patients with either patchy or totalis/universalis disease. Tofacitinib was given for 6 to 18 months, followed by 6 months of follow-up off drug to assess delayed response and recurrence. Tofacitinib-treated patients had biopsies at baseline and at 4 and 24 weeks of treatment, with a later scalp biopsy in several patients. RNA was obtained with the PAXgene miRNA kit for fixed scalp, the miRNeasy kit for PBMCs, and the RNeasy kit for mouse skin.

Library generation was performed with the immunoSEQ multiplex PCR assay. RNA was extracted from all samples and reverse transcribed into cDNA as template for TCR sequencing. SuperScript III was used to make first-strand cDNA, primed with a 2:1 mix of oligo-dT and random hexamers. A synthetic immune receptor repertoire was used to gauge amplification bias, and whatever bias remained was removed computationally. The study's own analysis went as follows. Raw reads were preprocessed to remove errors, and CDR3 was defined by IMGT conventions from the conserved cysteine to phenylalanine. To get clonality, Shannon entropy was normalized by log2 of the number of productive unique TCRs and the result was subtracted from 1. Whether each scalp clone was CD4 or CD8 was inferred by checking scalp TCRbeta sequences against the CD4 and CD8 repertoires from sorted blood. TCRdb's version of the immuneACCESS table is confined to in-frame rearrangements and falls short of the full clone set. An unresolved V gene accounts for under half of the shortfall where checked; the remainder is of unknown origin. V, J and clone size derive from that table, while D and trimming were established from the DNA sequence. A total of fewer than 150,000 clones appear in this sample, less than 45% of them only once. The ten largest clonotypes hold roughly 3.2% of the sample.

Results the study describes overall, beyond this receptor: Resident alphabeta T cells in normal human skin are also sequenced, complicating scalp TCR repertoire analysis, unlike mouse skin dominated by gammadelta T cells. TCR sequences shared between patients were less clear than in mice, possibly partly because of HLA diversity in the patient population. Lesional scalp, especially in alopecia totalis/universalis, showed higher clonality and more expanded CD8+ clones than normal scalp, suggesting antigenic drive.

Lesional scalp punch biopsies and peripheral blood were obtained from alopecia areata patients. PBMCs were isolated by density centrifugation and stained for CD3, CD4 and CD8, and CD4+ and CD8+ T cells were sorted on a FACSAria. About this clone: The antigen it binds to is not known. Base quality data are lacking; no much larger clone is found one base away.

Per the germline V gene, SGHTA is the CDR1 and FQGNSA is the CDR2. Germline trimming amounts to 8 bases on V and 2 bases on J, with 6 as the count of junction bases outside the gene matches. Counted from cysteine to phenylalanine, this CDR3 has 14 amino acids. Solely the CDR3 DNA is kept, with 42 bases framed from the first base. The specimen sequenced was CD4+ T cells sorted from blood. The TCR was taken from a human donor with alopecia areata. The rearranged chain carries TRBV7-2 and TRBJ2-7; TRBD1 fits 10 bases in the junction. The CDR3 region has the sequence CASLTGQGPYEQYF. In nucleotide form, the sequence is TGTGCCAGCCTCACGGGACAGGGGCCCTACGAGCAGTACTTC.